This entry lists 29 T cell receptor beta chains sequenced from one sample in a study of PD-L1 blockade in urothelial cancer. As for time point: peripheral blood 6 weeks after treatment start. TCRdb keeps only in-frame clones here, not all; method: immunoSEQ multiplex PCR. The profile covers roughly 32,000 clones, with roughly nine tenths appearing a single time and 8% taken by the ten largest. Here the sequenced sample was PBMCs, taken around atezolizumab (anti-PD-L1) treatment. The receptors come from a man at least 80 years old with urothelial cancer.

The chain couples TRBV6-5 to TRBJ2-7, with D perhaps TRBD1 (7 bases). Germline V lookup: CDR1 MNHEY, CDR2 SVGAGI. The CDR3 spans 13 residues. Trimming left V 4 bases short and J 9 bases short, with 16 bases between. CDR3 nucleotide sequence: TGTGCCAGCAGTTCACCAGGGGGGCAGGGGCAGTACTTC. Its translation is CASSSPGGQGQYF.

The rearrangement joins TRBV6-5 to TRBJ2-1; D might be TRBD2 (5 bases). Per germline, CDR1 MNHEY and CDR2 SVGAGI. The V end lost 2 bases, the J end lost 3 bases, and 14 bases lay between the germline ends. The CDR3 runs 16 residues. CDR3 in DNA: TGTGCCAGCAGTTACGAGGCGAGCGGCTACTACAATGAGCAGTTCTTC. As protein: CASSYEASGYYNEQFF.

The CDR3 here is CASRQGAFAGELFF. CDR3 coding DNA: TGTGCCAGTAGACAGGGGGCTTTCGCCGGGGAGCTGTTTTTT. This chain joins TRBV19 and TRBJ2-2, with 9 bases that match TRBD1. Losses at the gene ends were 6 bases for V and 6 bases for J; bases not matched to a gene: 5. The germline V gene encodes CDR1 LNHDA and CDR2 SQIVND (reference sequence). This CDR3 is 14 amino acids long.

This clone has just one count. This sequence joins TRBV27 and TRBJ2-5, with 9 bases matching TRBD1. From germline, CDR1 is MNHEY and CDR2 SMNVEV (reference sequence). The V and J ends lost 2 bases and 2 bases, in that order; junction bases with no gene match: 3. The CDR3 contains 15 residues. The CDR3 nucleotides are TGTGCCAGCAGTTTAGGGACAGGGCGACAAGAGACCCAGTACTTC. Translated: CASSLGTGRQETQYF.

The J gene is TRBJ2-1, the V gene TRBV19, with 7 bases fitting TRBD1. Germline V gene data show CDR1 as LNHDA and CDR2 as SQIVND (reference sequence). CDR3 size: 14 residues. V gave up 3 bases and J gave up 5 bases; unmatched junction bases: 4. CDR3 in DNA: TGTGCCAGTAGTATCCGGCAGGGGGACAATGAGCAGTTCTTC. Its protein is CASSIRQGDNEQFF.

The chain links TRBV10-3 to TRBJ2-7, with TRBD2 as a possible D gene (6 bases). V was clipped by 2 bases and J by 0 bases, with 8 bases between them. The CDR3 runs to 14 residues. The V gene's germline CDR1 is ENHRY and CDR2 SYGVKD. DNA of the CDR3: TGTGCCATCAGTGAGGGACTACCCTCCTACGAGCAGTACTTC. This translates into CAISEGLPSYEQYF.

The J gene is TRBJ2-3, the V gene TRBV10-2; TRBD2 aligns across 9 bases. Germline V gives CDR1 WSHSY, CDR2 SAAADI. Trimming at V came to 5 bases and at J to 4 bases, leaving 4 bases not matched to a gene. The CDR3 length is 14 residues. The chain's CDR3 is CASSLAGGADTQYF. As DNA, the CDR3 is TGCGCCAGCAGTCTGGCGGGAGGGGCAGATACGCAGTATTTT.

Only one count was recorded for this clone. V and J are TRBV7-9 and TRBJ2-1; tentative D call: TRBD1 (5 bases). This CDR3 is built from 13 residues. Trimming shortened V by 1 base and J by 12 bases, and 13 bases separated the two germline ends. CDR1 SEHNR and CDR2 FQNEAQ come from the germline V gene (reference sequence). In DNA form, the CDR3 reads TGTGCCAGCAGCTTAGAGAAGACAGTCAGGCAGTTCTTC. Translating it yields CASSLEKTVRQFF. The variable domain in full, with the rest retrieved from reference TRBV7-9 and TRBJ2-1, is DTGVSQNPRHKITKRGQNVTFRCDPISEHNRLYWYRQTLGQGPEFLTYFQNEAQLEKSRLLSDRFSAERPKGSFSTLEIQRTEQGDSAMYLCASSLEKTVRQFFGPGTRLTVL.

The chain joins TRBV6-5 to TRBJ2-7, with TRBD2 identical over 12 bases. The CDR3 runs 13 residues. V lost 6 bases and J lost 6; bases outside the gene matches: 3. The germline V gene has CDR1 MNHEY and CDR2 SVGAGI. CDR3 sequence reads: CASRTSGGAEQYF. For the CDR3, the DNA is TGTGCCAGCAGGACTAGCGGGGGTGCCGAGCAGTACTTC.

V usage is TRBV15 and J usage is TRBJ2-7; 9 positions agree with TRBD2. J lost 5 bases, V lost 0 bases, and 5 bases had no gene match. Germline V gives CDR1 LNHNV, CDR2 YYDKDF (reference sequence). The CDR3 totals 15 residues. For the CDR3, the DNA is TGTGCCACCAGCAGAGATAGCGGGAGTTGGGACGAGCAGTACTTC. As protein: CATSRDSGSWDEQYF.

J is TRBJ2-3 and V is TRBV4-1; possible D gene TRBD2, 7 bases. Germline V CDR1 and CDR2: MGHRA, YSYEKL. The CDR3 runs 18 residues. The germline V and J ends were trimmed by 0 bases and 0 bases, with 16 bases remaining between them. The CDR3 DNA follows: TGCGCCAGCAGCCAAGATGGTACAGGGAGGGGAAGCACAGATACGCAGTATTTT. This sequence encodes CASSQDGTGRGSTDTQYF.

V and J are TRBV5-6 and TRBJ1-6; 9 bases are a match to TRBD1. J was trimmed by 7 bases and V by 2 bases; bases with no gene match: 7. In germline, CDR1 is SGHDT, CDR2 YYEEEE. The CDR3 is made up of 16 amino acids. CDR3 loop: CASSFWTGVKNSPLHF. The CDR3 nucleotides read TGTGCCAGCAGCTTTTGGACAGGGGTAAAAAATTCACCCCTCCACTTT.

This chain links TRBV19 with TRBJ2-6; a weak D match, TRBD1 (6 bases). Deletions cut 1 base from V and 1 base from J, with 8 bases between. The V gene's germline CDR1 is LNHDA and CDR2 SQIVND (reference sequence). The CDR3 consists of 16 residues. CDR3 nucleotides: TGTGCCAGTAGTATAGTTACAGGGTCTGGGGCCAACGTCCTGACTTTC. This encodes CASSIVTGSGANVLTF.

The chain uses TRBV23-1 and TRBJ2-2; D is unclear. TRBV23-1 is reported as an ORF; its role is uncertain. The CDR3 has 15 residues. The ends were cut back, 4 bases at V and 2 bases at J, with 11 bases in the middle. This chain's CDR3 is CASSRWRLNTGELFF. CDR3 nucleotides: TGCGCCAGCAGTCGATGGCGGCTTAACACCGGGGAGCTGTTTTTT.

This chain uses TRBV14 with TRBJ2-7, with D tentatively TRBD2 (6 bases). Germline CDR1 is SGHDN and CDR2 is FVKESK. Deletions cut 0 bases from V and 5 bases from J, with 14 bases between. There are 15 residues in the CDR3. This CDR3 reads CASSQEPGEVHEQYF. The CDR3 DNA sequence: TGTGCCAGCAGCCAAGAACCGGGAGAGGTGCACGAGCAGTACTTC.

The chain recombines TRBV11-2 with TRBJ1-4; a possible D gene is TRBD1 (6 bases). The V gene lost 2 bases and the J gene lost 0 bases, with 13 bases spanning the gap. This CDR3 spans 17 amino acids. CDR1 and CDR2 from the germline V gene are SGHAT and FQNNGV. CDR3 protein: CASSLWGEGATNEKLFF. The CDR3 DNA follows: TGTGCCAGCAGCTTATGGGGAGAGGGGGCAACTAATGAAAAACTGTTTTTT.

The chain employs TRBV5-4 and TRBJ2-1, with 8 nucleotides matching TRBD1. The junction had 5 bases not matched to a gene; V was cut back by 3 bases and J by 0 bases. The CDR3 sequence is 16 residues long. Germline-derived CDR1 and CDR2 are SGHNT and YYREEE (reference sequence). The CDR3 coding sequence is TGTGCCAGCAGCTCCCGACAGGGGAACTCCTACAATGAGCAGTTCTTC. This sequence encodes CASSSRQGNSYNEQFF.

The rearrangement joins TRBV9 to TRBJ2-1, with D uncertain. Germline CDR1 SGDLS, CDR2 YYNGEE. Trimming removed 0 bases from V and 0 bases from J, with 10 bases in between. The CDR3 has 16 amino acids. For the CDR3, the DNA is TGTGCCAGCAGCGTAGTGGGCACCTACTCCTACAATGAGCAGTTCTTC. Its protein product is CASSVVGTYSYNEQFF.

The chain uses TRBV29-1 and TRBJ2-2, with D possibly being TRBD2 (7 bases). The V gene lost 7 bases and the J gene lost 0 bases, with 18 bases spanning the gap. The CDR3 totals 16 residues. Germline CDR1 and CDR2: SQVTM and ANQGSEA. CDR3: CSAMAGASANTGELFF. DNA of the CDR3: TGCAGCGCCATGGCGGGGGCCAGCGCGAACACCGGGGAGCTGTTTTTT.

The V and J genes are TRBV5-4 and TRBJ2-5; D is possibly TRBD1 (5 bases). The length of the CDR3 is 16 residues. V lost 0 bases and J lost 2, with 14 bases in between. The germline gives CDR1 SGHNT, CDR2 YYREEE (reference sequence). CDR3 nucleotides: TGTGCCAGCAGCTTGGGCCTTGGGCAGGGTCAAGAGACCCAGTACTTC. It encodes CASSLGLGQGQETQYF.

The chain carries TRBV29-1 and TRBJ2-1; TRBD2 matches at 9 bases. Germline trimming cut 4 bases from V and 9 bases from J; bases unmatched to any gene: 7. Germline-derived CDR1 and CDR2 are SQVTM and ANQGSEA. CDR3 size: 13 residues. CDR3 nucleotides: TGCAGCGTTGGGTCGACTAGCGGAGGTGAGCAGTTCTTC. Translated, it gives CSVGSTSGGEQFF.

This sequence joins TRBV6-5 and TRBJ1-3; D ambiguous. The CDR3 runs to 15 residues. The V end was cut by 5 bases, the J end by 4 bases, with 15 bases between. Germline CDR1 is MNHEY and CDR2 is SVGAGI. DNA for the CDR3: TGTGCCAGCAGTCGACTTGGAGGTTCCGGAAACACCATATATTTT. This codes for CASSRLGGSGNTIYF.

CDR3: CSARGSDTQYF. CDR3 nucleotide sequence: TGCAGTGCCCGAGGTTCAGATACGCAGTATTTT. The chain employs TRBV20-1 and TRBJ2-3; D unresolved. The V gene lost 6 bases and the J gene lost 4 bases, with 8 bases spanning the gap. This CDR3 has 11 amino acids. Germline CDR1 is DFQATT and CDR2 is SNEGSKA (reference sequence).

The V and J genes are TRBV7-2 and TRBJ2-5; 7 positions agree with TRBD2. CDR3 length: 15 amino acids. Losses at the gene ends were 3 bases for V and 4 bases for J; bases not matched to a gene: 8. In germline, CDR1 is SGHTA, CDR2 FQGNSA. Written as DNA, the CDR3 is TGTGCCAGCAGCTTTGGGGGACTAAATTCAGAGACCCAGTACTTC. Translated: CASSFGGLNSETQYF.

This chain connects TRBV7-9 to TRBJ2-7, with D perhaps TRBD1 (6 bases). CDR3 length equals 14 residues. V dropped 5 bases and J dropped 2 bases, with 13 bases sitting between them. The V gene's germline CDR1 is SEHNR and CDR2 FQNEAQ (reference sequence). The CDR3 region has the DNA TGTGCCAGCAGCCCAGGGGTCCACGCCTACGAGCAGTACTTC. The encoded protein is CASSPGVHAYEQYF. The full variable domain, its missing parts supplied by reference TRBV7-9 and TRBJ2-7, is DTGVSQNPRHKITKRGQNVTFRCDPISEHNRLYWYRQTLGQGPEFLTYFQNEAQLEKSRLLSDRFSAERPKGSFSTLEIQRTEQGDSAMYLCASSPGVHAYEQYFGPGTRLTVT.

The rearrangement links TRBV27 to TRBJ2-2, with 9 positions matching TRBD2. This CDR3 has 19 residues. Germline V lookup: CDR1 MNHEY, CDR2 SMNVEV (reference sequence). J lost 0 bases, V lost 5 bases, and 13 bases had no gene match. CDR3 DNA sequence: TGTGCCAGCAGTCCCACTGGAGGGACTAGCCATACGAACACCGGGGAGCTGTTTTTT. Its translation: CASSPTGGTSHTNTGELFF.

The V and J genes are TRBV7-2 and TRBJ2-1; 11 nucleotides line up with TRBD1. This CDR3 contains 22 residues. V shed 0 bases and J 8 bases; nucleotides not matched to a gene: 24. In germline, CDR1 is SGHTA, CDR2 FQGNSA. For the CDR3, the DNA is TGTGCCAGCAGCTTAGCACGGACAGGGGGCGCTTGGGGGGGAGACCCTTACCATGAGCAGTTCTTC. It specifies CASSLARTGGAWGGDPYHEQFF.

As DNA, the CDR3 is TGTGCCATCCAAAGGGACAACATTAACACTGAAGCTTTCTTT. Encoded protein: CAIQRDNINTEAFF. The chain recombines TRBV10-3 with TRBJ1-1; tentative D call: TRBD1 (6 bases). V was pared by 8 bases and J by 2 bases, with 15 bases between. Germline-derived CDR1 and CDR2 are ENHRY and SYGVKD. The CDR3 spans 14 residues.

This clone was seen only once. This sequence joins TRBV28 and TRBJ2-2, with D maybe TRBD2 (7 bases). The CDR3 is 13 residues long. V lost 7 bases, J lost 9 bases, and 15 bases lay in between. Germline V gene lookup returns CDR1 MDHEN and CDR2 SYDVKM. The DNA of the CDR3 is TGTGCCAGCACCTCCCGGGGGGCCTGGGAGCTGTTTTTT. This translates into CASTSRGAWELFF.